The rows below give T cell receptor beta chains drawn from one sample of a study of T cells in Graves' hyperthyroidism and ophthalmopathy. MiXCR was run by TCRdb on the multiplex PCR reads, yielding one entry per CDR3 protein. Of some 320,000 distinct CDR3 sequences in the sample, roughly 13% were seen once. The sample consisted of blood. These receptors originate from a woman aged 40 to 50 with Graves' ophthalmopathy. CDR3s include the opening cysteine and the closing phenylalanine or tryptophan. Fields, in order: D gene, J gene, V gene, clone size, CDR3 DNA, CDR3 protein. A D gene is named only where the DNA matches it firmly. Clone size, where shown, is once, few, many, or a class for clones that have expanded.

TRBD2	TRBJ2-3	TRBV7-9	many	TGTGCCAGCAGCGCGCGGGGGAAAGGTGGAGATACGCAGTATTTT	CASSARGKGGDTQYF
.	TRBJ2-7	TRBV27	many	TGTGCCAGCAGTTATAAGGAGATGGCCTACGAGCAGTACTTC	CASSYKEMAYEQYF
TRBD2	TRBJ2-1	TRBV4-2	few	TGTGCCAGCAGCCAGGCCAGCGGGGGGATGAGCTCCTACAATGAGCAGTTCTTC	CASSQASGGMSSYNEQFF
.	TRBJ2-1	TRBV2	many	TGTGCCAGCAGTCGTTTAAGAGTGGACAATGAGCAGTTCTTC	CASSRLRVDNEQFF
.	TRBJ1-2	TRBV27	.	TGTGCCAGCAGCGGTCGGTGGTATGGCTACACCTTC	CASSGRWYGYTF
.	TRBJ2-7	TRBV5-1	.	TGCGCCAGCAGCTCCTCGGGACGGCACTACGAGCAGTACTTC	CASSSSGRHYEQYF
TRBD2	TRBJ2-7	TRBV27	few	TGTGCCAGCAGTTATGGGAGGGTATCCTACGAGCAGTACTTC	CASSYGRVSYEQYF
.	TRBJ2-5	TRBV19	.	TGTGCCAGTAGTATAGACGGGGGGCAGAGACAGACCCAGTACTTC	CASSIDGGQRQTQYF
.	TRBJ2-2	TRBV24-1	many	TGTGCCACCAGTGATTTTGGCGGAAACACCGGGGAGCTGTTTTTT	CATSDFGGNTGELFF
.	TRBJ1-5	TRBV19	.	TGTGCCAGTAGTAACCTACAGGGTCGCAATCAGCCCCAGCATTTT	CASSNLQGRNQPQHF
.	TRBJ2-7	TRBV11-2	many	TGTGCCAGCAGCTCCCCGAACAGGGCGGGGCAGTACTTC	CASSSPNRAGQYF
TRBD2	TRBJ2-5	TRBV20-1	many	TGCAGTGCTAGCCTAGCGGGGAACCTGTACTTC	CSASLAGNLYF
.	TRBJ2-7	TRBV10-3	many	TGTGCCACCGCGAGATCAGACGGCGAGCAGTACTTC	CATARSDGEQYF
TRBD2	TRBJ2-1	TRBV20-1	few	TGCAGTGCTATACCGCCACCGGGACTAGCGGGAGTTGGGGCCTACAATGAGCAGTTCTTC	CSAIPPPGLAGVGAYNEQFF
.	TRBJ1-2	TRBV6-1	many	TGTGCCAGCAGTGAAGGGCGACTAGGAGGGGGGTATGGCTACACCTTC	CASSEGRLGGGYGYTF
.	TRBJ1-4	TRBV27	many	TGTGCCAGCAGTCGCCATGACCTCGAAAAACTGTTTTTT	CASSRHDLEKLFF
TRBD1	TRBJ1-4	TRBV29-1	few	TGCAGCGTCGCAGGGGGTGAGAATGAAAAACTGTTTTTT	CSVAGGENEKLFF
.	TRBJ2-7	TRBV5-4	.	TGTGCCAGCAGATTGGAGGGCCACGAGCAGTACTTC	CASRLEGHEQYF
.	TRBJ2-3	TRBV2	many	TGTGCCAGCAGCCTATTCCGGGACCAAGCAGATACGCAGTATTTT	CASSLFRDQADTQYF
.	TRBJ2-7	TRBV6-1	few	TGTGCCAGCTCAAGGGGTTGGGGGAAATGGGCCTACGAGCAGTACTTC	CASSRGWGKWAYEQYF
TRBD1	TRBJ1-6	TRBV6-1	.	TGTGCCAGCAAGGCGACAGGGAATAATTCACCCCTCCACTTT	CASKATGNNSPLHF
.	TRBJ2-5	TRBV27	many	TGTGCCAGCAGTTTTGGGGGCTCAGCGACCCAGTACTTC	CASSFGGSATQYF
TRBD2	TRBJ2-3	TRBV29-1	.	TGCAGCGTTGAGGGGCGGGGGGGGATTTCAGATACGCAGTATTTT	CSVEGRGGISDTQYF
.	TRBJ1-1	TRBV6-6	many	TGTGCCAGCAGTTACTCGACGGGGCCAAACACTGAAGCTTTCTTT	CASSYSTGPNTEAFF
TRBD1	TRBJ2-7	TRBV4-1	many	TGCGCCAGCAGCCCAAGAACCGGGACAGGGAGGTACGAGCAGTACTTC	CASSPRTGTGRYEQYF
.	TRBJ1-5	TRBV28	many	TGTGCCAGCAGTTTAAAAACTCAGCCCCAGCATTTT	CASSLKTQPQHF
TRBD1	TRBJ1-2	TRBV5-1	.	TGCGCCAGCAGCTGGACAGGAATGGACTATGGCTACACCTTC	CASSWTGMDYGYTF
.	TRBJ1-6	TRBV20-1	.	TGCAGGAAATGCCGGGGGTCGTATTCACCCCTCCACTTT	CRKCRGSYSPLHF
TRBD2	TRBJ2-1	TRBV28	many	TGTGCCAGCAGCGACCCCGGGACTAGCGGCTATGAGCAGTTCTTC	CASSDPGTSGYEQFF
.	TRBJ1-1	TRBV29-1	many	TGCAGCGTTGGGGGATTGGGACACCCGAACACTGAAGCTTTCTTT	CSVGGLGHPNTEAFF
.	TRBJ1-2	TRBV10-3	many	TGTGCCATCATGGGATCTCAGGGTCAAAACTATGGCTACACCTTC	CAIMGSQGQNYGYTF
.	TRBJ2-1	TRBV6-1	many	TGTGCCAGCAGTGCCCCGTTGGGGGCCTGGGCCTACAATGAGCAGTTCTTC	CASSAPLGAWAYNEQFF
.	TRBJ1-2	TRBV10-2	.	TGCGCCAGCAGTGAGGCGTTAGCTAACTATGGCTACACCTTC	CASSEALANYGYTF
.	TRBJ1-6	TRBV6-1	many	TGTGCCAGCAGTGCCGGGCAGCCTTATAATTCACCCCTCCACTTT	CASSAGQPYNSPLHF
.	TRBJ1-2	TRBV6-1	.	TGTGCCAGCAGTTCTAACCGGGACCTGTTCTATGGCTACACCTTC	CASSSNRDLFYGYTF
.	TRBJ2-5	TRBV28	few	TGTGCGTGGGGACGGGGAGGTTTGGAGACCCAGTACTTC	CAWGRGGLETQYF
TRBD1	TRBJ2-1	TRBV19	.	TGTGCCAGTACGGGGGCCGGGACAGGGACCTACAATGAGCAGTTCTTC	CASTGAGTGTYNEQFF
.	TRBJ1-3	TRBV7-2	.	TGTGCCAGCAGCTTAGGTTTGGCACCTTCAGGGGGAAACACCATATATTTT	CASSLGLAPSGGNTIYF
.	TRBJ1-2	TRBV6-1	many	TGTGCCAGCAGAAAGGACTCCTCAGGCTATGGCTACACCTTC	CASRKDSSGYGYTF
.	TRBJ1-6	TRBV5-1	many	TGCGCCAGCAGCCGGAGGACGGATTCACCCCTCCACTTT	CASSRRTDSPLHF
TRBD2	TRBJ2-1	TRBV29-1	.	TGCAGCGTATCAACTAGCGGGTCCGTGAGGGATGAGCAGTTCTTC	CSVSTSGSVRDEQFF
TRBD1	TRBJ2-1	TRBV4-1	few	TGCGCCAGCAGCCAAGATACGGCAGGGGGCAATGAGCAGTTCTTC	CASSQDTAGGNEQFF